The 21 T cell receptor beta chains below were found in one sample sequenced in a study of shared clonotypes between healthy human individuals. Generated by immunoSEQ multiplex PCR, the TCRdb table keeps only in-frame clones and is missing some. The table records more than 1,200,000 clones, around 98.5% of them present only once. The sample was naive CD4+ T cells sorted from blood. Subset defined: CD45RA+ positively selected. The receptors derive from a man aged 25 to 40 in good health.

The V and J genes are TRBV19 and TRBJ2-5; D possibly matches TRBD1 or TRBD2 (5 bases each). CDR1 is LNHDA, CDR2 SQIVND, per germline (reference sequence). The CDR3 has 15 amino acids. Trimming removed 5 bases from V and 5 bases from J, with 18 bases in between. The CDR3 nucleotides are TGTGCCAGTAGTCCCGGAGGATTAAGGGGTGAGACCCAGTACTTC. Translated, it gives CASSPGGLRGETQYF.

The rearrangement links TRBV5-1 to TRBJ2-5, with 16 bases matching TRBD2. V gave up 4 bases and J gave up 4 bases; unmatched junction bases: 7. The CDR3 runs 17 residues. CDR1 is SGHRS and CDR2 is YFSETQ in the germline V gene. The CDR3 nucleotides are TGCGCCAGCAGCAACGGGGGACTAGCGGGAGGGCGAGAGACCCAGTACTTC. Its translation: CASSNGGLAGGRETQYF.

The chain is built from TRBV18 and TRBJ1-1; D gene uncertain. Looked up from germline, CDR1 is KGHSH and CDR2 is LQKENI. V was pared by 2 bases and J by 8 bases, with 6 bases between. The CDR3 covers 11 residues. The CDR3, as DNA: TGTGCCAGCTCACCAACCCAGGAAGCTTTCTTT. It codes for CASSPTQEAFF.

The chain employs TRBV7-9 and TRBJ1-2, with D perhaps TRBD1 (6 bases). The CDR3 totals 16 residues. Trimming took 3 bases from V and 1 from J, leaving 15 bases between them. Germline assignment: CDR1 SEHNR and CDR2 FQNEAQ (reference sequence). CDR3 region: CASSFRGVGGNYGYTF. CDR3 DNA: TGTGCCAGCAGCTTCCGCGGGGTAGGGGGTAACTATGGCTACACCTTC.

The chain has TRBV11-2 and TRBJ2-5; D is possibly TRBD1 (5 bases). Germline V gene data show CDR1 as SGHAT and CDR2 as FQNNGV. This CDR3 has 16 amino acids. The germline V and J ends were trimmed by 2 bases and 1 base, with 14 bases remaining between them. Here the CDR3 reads CASSLRAGNLQETQYF. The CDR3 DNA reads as TGTGCCAGCAGCTTAAGGGCAGGGAATCTCCAAGAGACCCAGTACTTC.

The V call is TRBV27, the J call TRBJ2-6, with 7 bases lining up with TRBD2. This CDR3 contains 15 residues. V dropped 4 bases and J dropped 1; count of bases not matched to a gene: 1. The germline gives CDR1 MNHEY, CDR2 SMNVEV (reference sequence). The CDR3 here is CASSWGGSGANVLTF. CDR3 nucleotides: TGTGCCAGCAGTTGGGGGGGGTCTGGGGCCAACGTCCTGACTTTC.

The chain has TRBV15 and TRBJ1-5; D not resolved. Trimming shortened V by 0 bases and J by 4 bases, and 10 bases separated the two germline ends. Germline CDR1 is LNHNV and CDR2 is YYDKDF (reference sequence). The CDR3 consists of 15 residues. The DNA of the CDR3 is TGTGCCACCAGCAGAGATCCCGCAGCAAATCAGCCCCAGCATTTT. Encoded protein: CATSRDPAANQPQHF.

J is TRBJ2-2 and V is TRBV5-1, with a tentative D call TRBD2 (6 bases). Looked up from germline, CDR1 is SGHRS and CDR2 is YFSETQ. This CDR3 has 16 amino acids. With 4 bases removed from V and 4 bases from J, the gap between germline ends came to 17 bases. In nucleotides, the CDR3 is TGCGCCAGCAGCCCCCCGGGCGGAGGGCTCACCGGGGAGCTGTTTTTT. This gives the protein CASSPPGGGLTGELFF.

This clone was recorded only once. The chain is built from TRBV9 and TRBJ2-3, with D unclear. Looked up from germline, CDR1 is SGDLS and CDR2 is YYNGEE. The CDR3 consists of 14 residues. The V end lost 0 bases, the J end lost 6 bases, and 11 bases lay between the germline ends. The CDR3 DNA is TGTGCCAGCAGCGTAGAACCCCTTGCGGATACGCAGTATTTT. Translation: CASSVEPLADTQYF. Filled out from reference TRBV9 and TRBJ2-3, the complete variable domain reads DSGVTQTPKHLITATGQRVTLRCSPRSGDLSVYWYQQSLDQGLQFLIQYYNGEERAKGNILERFSAQQFPDLHSELNLSSLELGDSALYFCASSVEPLADTQYFGPGTRLTVL.

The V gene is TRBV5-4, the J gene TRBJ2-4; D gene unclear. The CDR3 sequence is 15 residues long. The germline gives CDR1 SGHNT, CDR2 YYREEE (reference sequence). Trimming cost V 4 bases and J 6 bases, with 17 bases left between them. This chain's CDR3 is CASSHQKGTINIQYF. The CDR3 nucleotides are TGTGCCAGCAGCCATCAGAAAGGCACCATAAACATTCAGTACTTC.

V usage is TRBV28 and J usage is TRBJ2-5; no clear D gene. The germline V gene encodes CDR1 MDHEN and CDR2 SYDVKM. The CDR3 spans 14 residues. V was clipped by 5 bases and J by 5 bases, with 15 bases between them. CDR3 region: CASSHPDHSETQYF. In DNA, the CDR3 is TGTGCCAGCAGTCACCCGGACCACAGCGAGACCCAGTACTTC.

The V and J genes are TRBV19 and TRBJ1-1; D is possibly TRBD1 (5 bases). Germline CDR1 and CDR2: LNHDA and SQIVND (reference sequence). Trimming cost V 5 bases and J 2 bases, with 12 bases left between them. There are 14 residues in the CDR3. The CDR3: CASSSRVVNTEAFF. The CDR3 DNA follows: TGTGCCAGTAGTTCCAGGGTGGTCAACACTGAAGCTTTCTTT.

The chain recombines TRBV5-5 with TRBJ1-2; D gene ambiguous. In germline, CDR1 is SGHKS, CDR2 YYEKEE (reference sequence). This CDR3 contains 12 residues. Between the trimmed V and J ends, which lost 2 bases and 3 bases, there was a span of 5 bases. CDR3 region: CASSFSDYGYTF. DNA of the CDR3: TGTGCCAGCAGCTTTAGTGACTATGGCTACACCTTC.

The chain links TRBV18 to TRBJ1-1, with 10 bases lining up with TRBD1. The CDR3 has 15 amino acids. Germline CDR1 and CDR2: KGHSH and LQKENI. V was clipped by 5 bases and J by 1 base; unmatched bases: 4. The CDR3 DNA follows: TGTGCCAGCTCATCGGGACAGGGGACGAACACTGAAGCTTTCTTT. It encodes CASSSGQGTNTEAFF.

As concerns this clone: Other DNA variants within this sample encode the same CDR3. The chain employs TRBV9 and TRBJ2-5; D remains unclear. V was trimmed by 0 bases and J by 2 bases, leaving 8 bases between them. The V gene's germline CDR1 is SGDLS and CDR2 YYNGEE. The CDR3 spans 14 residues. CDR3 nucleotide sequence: TGTGCCAGCAGCGTAGGAACGGCACAAGAGACCCAGTACTTC. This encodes CASSVGTAQETQYF.

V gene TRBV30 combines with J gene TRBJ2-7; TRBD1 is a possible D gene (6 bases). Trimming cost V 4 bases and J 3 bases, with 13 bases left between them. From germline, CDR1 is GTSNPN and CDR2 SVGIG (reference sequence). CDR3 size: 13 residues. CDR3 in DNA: TGTGCCTGGACGGGATCAGGGGTCTACGAGCAGTACTTC. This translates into CAWTGSGVYEQYF.

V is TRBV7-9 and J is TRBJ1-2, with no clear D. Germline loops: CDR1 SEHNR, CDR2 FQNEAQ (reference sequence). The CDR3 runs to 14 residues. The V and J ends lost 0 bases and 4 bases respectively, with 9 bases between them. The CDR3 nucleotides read TGTGCCAGCAGCTTAGCGATCGGTTTCTATGGCTACACCTTC. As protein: CASSLAIGFYGYTF.

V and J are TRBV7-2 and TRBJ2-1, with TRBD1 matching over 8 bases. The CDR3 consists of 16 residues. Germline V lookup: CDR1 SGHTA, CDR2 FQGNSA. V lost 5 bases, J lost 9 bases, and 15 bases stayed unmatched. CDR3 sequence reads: CASSPRQGRFSGEQFF. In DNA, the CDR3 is TGTGCCAGCAGCCCCAGACAGGGGAGGTTTAGTGGTGAGCAGTTCTTC.

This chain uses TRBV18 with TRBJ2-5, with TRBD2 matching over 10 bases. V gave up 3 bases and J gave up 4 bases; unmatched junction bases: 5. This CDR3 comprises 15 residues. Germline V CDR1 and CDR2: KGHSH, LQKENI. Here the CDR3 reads CASSPLAGVPETQYF. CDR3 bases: TGTGCCAGCTCACCCCTAGCGGGAGTCCCAGAGACCCAGTACTTC.

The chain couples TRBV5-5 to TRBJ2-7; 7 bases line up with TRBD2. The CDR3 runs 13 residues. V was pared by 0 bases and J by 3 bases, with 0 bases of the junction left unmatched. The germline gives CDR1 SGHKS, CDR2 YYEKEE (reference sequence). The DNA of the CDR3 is TGTGCCAGCAGCTTGGCTAGCGGCTACGAGCAGTACTTC. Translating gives CASSLASGYEQYF.

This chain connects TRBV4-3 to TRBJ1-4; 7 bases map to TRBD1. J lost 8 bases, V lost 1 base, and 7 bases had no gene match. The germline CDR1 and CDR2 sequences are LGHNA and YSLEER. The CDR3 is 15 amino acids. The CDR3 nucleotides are TGCGCCAGCAGCCAAGCAACAGGGGCCTACGAAAAACTGTTTTTT. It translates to CASSQATGAYEKLFF.